The 19 T cell receptor beta chains reported below all come from one sample, sequenced in a study of blood T cell repertoires in COVID-19. Profiled with immunoSEQ multiplex PCR; TCRdb holds only in-frame clones, not every one. The sample has around 100,000 clones, around 87% seen once. Sequenced: peripheral blood. The receptors here all came from a woman in her thirties with acute or convalescent COVID-19.

The chain recombines TRBV11-3 with TRBJ1-1; TRBD1 might be the D (6 bases). The V and J ends lost 5 bases and 2 bases respectively, with 9 bases between them. Germline values: CDR1 SGHNT, CDR2 YENEEA. CDR3 length equals 13 residues. CDR3 sequence: CASSEGTNTEAFF. As DNA, the CDR3 is TGTGCCAGCAGCGAAGGGACAAACACTGAAGCTTTCTTT. The variable domain in full, with the rest retrieved from reference TRBV11-3 and TRBJ1-1, is EAGVVQSPRYKIIEKKQPVAFWCNPISGHNTLYWYLQNLGQGPELLIRYENEEAVDDSQLPKDRFSAERLKGVDSTLKIQPAELGDSAVYLCASSEGTNTEAFFGQGTRLTVV.

The chain has TRBV6-5 and TRBJ2-7; D may be TRBD2 (5 bases). The V gene lost 7 bases and the J gene lost 6 bases, with 19 bases spanning the gap. Germline values: CDR1 MNHEY, CDR2 SVGAGI. CDR3 length: 14 residues. The CDR3: CASNRGYSSFEQYF. The CDR3 coding sequence is TGTGCCAGCAACCGGGGTTACAGTTCTTTCGAGCAGTACTTC.

The gene calls are TRBV5-6 and TRBJ1-4; 7 bases are a match to TRBD1. J was trimmed by 6 bases and V by 3 bases; bases with no gene match: 5. CDR3 size: 14 residues. CDR1 is SGHDT, CDR2 YYEEEE, per germline. In DNA form, the CDR3 reads TGTGCCAGCAGCTCCTGGACAGGATATGAAAAACTGTTTTTT. It translates to CASSSWTGYEKLFF. Combining the CDR3 with reference TRBV5-6 and TRBJ1-4 gives the whole variable domain DAGVTQSPTHLIKTRGQQVTLRCSPKSGHDTVSWYQQALGQGPQFIFQYYEEEERQRGNFPDRFSGHQFPNYSSELNVNALLLGDSALYLCASSSWTGYEKLFFGSGTQLSVL.

The chain links TRBV11-2 to TRBJ1-1; perhaps TRBD1 as D (6 bases). CDR3 length: 13 amino acids. CDR1 and CDR2 (germline): SGHAT, FQNNGV. The V gene lost 7 bases and the J gene lost 4 bases, with 13 bases spanning the gap. CDR3 sequence reads: CASTRQGSTEAFF. The CDR3 nucleotides read TGTGCCAGCACCCGGCAGGGGAGCACTGAAGCTTTCTTT. The variable domain in full, with the rest retrieved from reference TRBV11-2 and TRBJ1-1, is EAGVAQSPRYKIIEKRQSVAFWCNPISGHATLYWYQQILGQGPKLLIQFQNNGVVDDSQLPKDRFSAERLKGVDSTLKIQPAKLEDSAVYLCASTRQGSTEAFFGQGTRLTVV.

The chain carries TRBV28 and TRBJ1-6; tentatively, D is TRBD1 (6 bases). Trimming pared 8 bases from V and 5 bases from J, leaving 10 bases between. This CDR3 comprises 13 residues. Germline lookup yields CDR1 MDHEN and CDR2 SYDVKM. The CDR3 DNA is TGTGCCAGCCGGGACATAGATAATTCACCCCTCCACTTT. It is translated as CASRDIDNSPLHF.

The chain links TRBV9 to TRBJ2-1; 7 bases fit TRBD1. The CDR3 spans 14 residues. From germline, CDR1 is SGDLS and CDR2 YYNGEE. J gave up 5 bases and V 3 bases, and 5 bases lay outside the gene matches. Here the CDR3 reads CASSAGTVNNEQFF. The CDR3 nucleotides read TGTGCCAGCAGCGCCGGGACAGTGAACAATGAGCAGTTCTTC.

The rearrangement uses TRBV5-6 and TRBJ2-1, with TRBD1 as a possible D gene (6 bases). CDR3 size: 13 residues. The V end was cut by 5 bases, the J end by 7 bases, with 13 bases between. The germline V gene encodes CDR1 SGHDT and CDR2 YYEEEE. The CDR3 protein is CASSLPGVNEQFF. For the CDR3, the DNA is TGTGCCAGCAGTCTACCAGGGGTGAATGAGCAGTTCTTC.

This chain uses TRBV10-3 with TRBJ1-5; D gene uncertain. Germline V CDR1 and CDR2: ENHRY, SYGVKD. CDR3 length: 12 residues. V was trimmed by 6 bases and J by 5 bases, leaving 8 bases between them. The CDR3 bases are TGTGCCATCAGGGACGGGGATCAGCCCCAGCATTTT. Residues: CAIRDGDQPQHF.

The chain couples TRBV27 to TRBJ2-7; D is unresolved. Per the germline V gene, CDR1 is MNHEY and CDR2 is SMNVEV (reference sequence). V was cut by 4 bases and J by 2 bases, with 12 bases left in between. The CDR3 is made up of 14 amino acids. CDR3 sequence reads: CASSSYREPYEQYF. In nucleotides, the CDR3 is TGTGCCAGCAGTTCCTACAGAGAACCCTACGAGCAGTACTTC.

CDR3 loop: CASRVSDNRNQAFF. The CDR3 bases are TGCGCCAGCAGAGTATCGGACAACAGGAACCAAGCTTTCTTT. The gene calls are TRBV10-2 and TRBJ1-1; the D gene is possibly TRBD1 (5 bases). This CDR3 contains 14 residues. Germline V gene data show CDR1 as WSHSY and CDR2 as SAAADI. Trimming took off 6 bases at V and 9 bases at J, with 20 bases between the two ends.

This CDR3 reads CASSLGDRGRNTIYF. For the CDR3, the DNA is TGTGCCAGCAGTTTAGGGGACAGGGGGAGAAACACCATATATTTT. The chain recombines TRBV28 with TRBJ1-3, with 11 nucleotides matching TRBD1. Germline values: CDR1 MDHEN, CDR2 SYDVKM. There are 15 residues in the CDR3. V dropped 2 bases and J dropped 5; count of bases not matched to a gene: 2.

This clone has just one count. The V call is TRBV28, the J call TRBJ1-3; TRBD1 is a possible D gene (6 bases). This CDR3 comprises 14 residues. Trimming removed 7 bases at V and 6 bases at J, with 16 bases between. In germline, CDR1 is MDHEN, CDR2 SYDVKM. The CDR3, as DNA: TGTGCCAGCACGGGTGGGGGCTTTCAAAACACCATATATTTT. As protein: CASTGGGFQNTIYF.

Remarks on this clone: Germline is not matched at one junction end, which may reflect a read error. V gene TRBV6-1 combines with J gene TRBJ1-4; 7 bases fit TRBD1. CDR3 size: 12 residues. Per germline, CDR1 MNHNS and CDR2 SASEGT. This CDR3 is CASSPTGTDSSF. CDR3 nucleotide sequence: TGTGCCAGCAGCCCTACCGGGACAGATTCTTCTTTT.

The chain has TRBV13 and TRBJ2-7; a weak D match, TRBD2 (6 bases). Germline-derived CDR1 and CDR2 are PRHDT and FYEKMQ (reference sequence). The CDR3 is 13 residues long. Trimming pared 7 bases from V and 2 bases from J, leaving 12 bases between. CDR3 sequence: CASTSGRTYEQYF. The DNA of the CDR3 is TGTGCCAGCACCTCAGGGAGGACCTACGAGCAGTACTTC.

This clone was recorded only once. This CDR3 is CASGSGTEIYEQYF. The CDR3 DNA is TGCGCCAGCGGATCCGGGACAGAGATCTACGAGCAGTACTTC. The chain uses TRBV5-1 and TRBJ2-7, with 7 nucleotides matching TRBD1. The junction had 10 bases not matched to a gene; V was cut back by 7 bases and J by 3 bases. The CDR3 is made up of 14 amino acids. Per the germline V gene, CDR1 is SGHRS and CDR2 is YFSETQ.

The sample holds one count of this clone. The chain has TRBV3-1 (or the pseudogene TRBV3-2) and TRBJ1-4; D uncertain. The CDR3 covers 16 residues. Trimming took 4 bases from V and 0 from J, leaving 12 bases between them. CDR1 is LGHDT and CDR2 is YNNKEL in the germline V gene (reference sequence). The CDR3 is CASSRRLFATNEKLFF. For the CDR3, the DNA is TGTGCCAGCAGCCGAAGACTGTTTGCAACTAATGAAAAACTGTTTTTT.

The V gene is TRBV2, the J gene TRBJ1-5, with TRBD1 as a possible D gene (5 bases). The length of the CDR3 is 15 residues. Germline-derived CDR1 and CDR2 are SNHLY and FYNNEI. The ends were cut back, 3 bases at V and 4 bases at J, with 13 bases in the middle. This CDR3 is CASSEGGLRNQPQHF. Written as DNA, the CDR3 is TGTGCCAGCAGTGAGGGGGGTCTGAGAAATCAGCCCCAGCATTTT.

The chain couples TRBV30 to TRBJ2-3, with TRBD2 as a possible D gene (5 bases). Trimming shortened V by 7 bases and J by 0 bases, and 17 bases separated the two germline ends. Germline V CDR1 and CDR2: GTSNPN, SVGIG (reference sequence). This CDR3 is built from 15 residues. CDR3 region: CASDTPGSSTDTQYF. CDR3 in DNA: TGTGCCTCCGATACACCGGGATCAAGCACAGATACGCAGTATTTT.

V usage is TRBV25-1 and J usage is TRBJ1-4, with D possibly TRBD1 on 5 matching bases. The CDR3 covers 15 residues. The germline CDR1 and CDR2 sequences are MGHDK and SYGVNS. The V end was cut by 3 bases, the J end by 8 bases, with 16 bases between. The CDR3 region is CASSESPAGREKLFF. The CDR3 region has the DNA TGTGCCAGCAGTGAGTCCCCGGCGGGACGCGAAAAACTGTTTTTT. The complete variable domain, with remaining parts taken from reference TRBV25-1 and TRBJ1-4, reads EADIYQTPRYLVIGTGKKITLECSQTMGHDKMYWYQQDPGMELHLIHYSYGVNSTEKGDLSSESTVSRIRTEHFPLTLESARPSHTSQYLCASSESPAGREKLFFGSGTQLSVL.